This is a list of T cell receptor beta chains from one sample in a study of response to subunit inactivated influenza vaccine. TCRdb reprocessed the RT-PCR reads via MiXCR and lists one record per CDR3 protein. The table has around 710,000 distinct CDR3 sequences, about 15% seen once; the top ten hold around 6.5%. Sequencing used PBMCs from blood, obtained 14 to 15 days before vaccination. The source of these receptors is a man aged 50 to 59 who received an inactivated influenza vaccine. The CDR3 runs from the conserved cysteine through the conserved F or W. A D gene is named only where the DNA matches it firmly. Size values are once, few and many counts, or a class for expanded clones, and some rows have none.

J,V,length,size,D,DNA,CDR3
TRBJ2-3,TRBV5-1,16,many,NA,TGCGCCAGCAGCTTGGAGCTGGGCAGGGCCTCAGATACGCAGTATTTT,CASSLELGRASDTQYF
TRBJ1-1,TRBV7-3,16,many,NA,TGTGCCAGCAGCCGGGACCGCCATACGATGAACACTGAAGCTTTCTTT,CASSRDRHTMNTEAFF
TRBJ2-7,TRBV5-1,15,NA,NA,TGCGCCAGCAGTTTCTGGGCGGATCAGGTAGAGGAGCAGTACTTC,CASSFWADQVEEQYF
TRBJ2-3,TRBV5-6,14,few,NA,TGTGCCAGCAGCTCTGGCGGGGTTACAGATACGCAGTATTTT,CASSSGGVTDTQYF
TRBJ1-6,TRBV6-5,17,few,NA,TGTGCCAGCAGTTACTTGGGAAGTCAGCAGGCTAATTCACCCCTCCACTTT,CASSYLGSQQANSPLHF
TRBJ2-1,TRBV20-1,14,NA,TRBD2,TGCAGTGCTAGTCTAGCGGGACTGTACAATGAGCAGTTCTTC,CSASLAGLYNEQFF
TRBJ2-7,TRBV7-2,11,many,NA,TGTGCCAGCAGCTTCGCCTACGAGCAGTACTTC,CASSFAYEQYF
TRBJ2-5,TRBV30,14,few,TRBD2,TGTGCCTGGAGTTGGACTAGCGGGAGGGAGACCCAGTACTTC,CAWSWTSGRETQYF
TRBJ2-7,TRBV29-1,13,many,NA,TGCAGCGTCCGGGCCGCGGATCGATACGAGCAGTACTTC,CSVRAADRYEQYF
TRBJ2-5,TRBV2,14,NA,TRBD2,TGTGCCAGCAGCAGGACTAGCGGGGCCGAGACCCAGTACTTC,CASSRTSGAETQYF
TRBJ2-1,TRBV19,16,few,NA,TGTGCCAGTAGTATAGATCTAATCCCTGGGGACAATGAGCAGTTCTTC,CASSIDLIPGDNEQFF
TRBJ1-1,TRBV20-1,12,NA,NA,TGCAGTGCAGTGGAAACGAACCCTGAAGCTTTCTTT,CSAVETNPEAFF